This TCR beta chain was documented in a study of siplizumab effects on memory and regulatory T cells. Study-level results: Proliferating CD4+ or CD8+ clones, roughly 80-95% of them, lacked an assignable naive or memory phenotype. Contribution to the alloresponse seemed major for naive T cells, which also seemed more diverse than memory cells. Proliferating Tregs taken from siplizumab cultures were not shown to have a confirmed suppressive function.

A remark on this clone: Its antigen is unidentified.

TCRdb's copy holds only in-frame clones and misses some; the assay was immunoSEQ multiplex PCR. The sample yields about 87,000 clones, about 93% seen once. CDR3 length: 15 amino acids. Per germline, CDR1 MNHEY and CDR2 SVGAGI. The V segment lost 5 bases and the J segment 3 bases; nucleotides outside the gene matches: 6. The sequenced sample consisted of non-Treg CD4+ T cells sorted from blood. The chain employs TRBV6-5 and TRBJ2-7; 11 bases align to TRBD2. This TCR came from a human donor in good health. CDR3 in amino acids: CASSTGTSGIYEQYF. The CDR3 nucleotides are TGTGCCAGCAGTACCGGGACTAGCGGTATCTACGAGCAGTACTTC.